This T cell receptor beta chain was recovered during a study of T cell responses to AZD1222 COVID-19 vaccine. Study as a whole: Second doses that came at about 4 or about 12 weeks were put together.

CDR1 is LNHNV and CDR2 is YYDKDF in the germline V gene (reference sequence). The CDR3 covers 14 residues. Trimming pared 0 bases from V and 0 bases from J, leaving 4 bases between. On this clone: Its target is not known.

The assay was immunoSEQ multiplex PCR, and TCRdb's table has in-frame clones only and misses some. Here the sample spans approximately 94,000 clones, about nine tenths being singletons. Notes on the study in general: Females made up more of the donors, who were largely white British, and clonal diversity may have come out too low. All repertoire sampling was performed exclusively after the peak T cell response.

The input for sequencing was peripheral blood, taken on day 0 of AZD1222 vaccination. The TCR was taken from an adult in good health. V usage is TRBV15 and J usage is TRBJ2-3; D uncertain. CDR3 protein: CATSRDGSTDTQYF. For the CDR3, the DNA is TGTGCCACCAGCAGAGATGGGAGCACAGATACGCAGTATTTT.